Listed below are T cell receptor beta chains from one sample, sequenced in a study of tumor-infiltrating lymphocytes in primary liver carcinoma. Via MiXCR, TCRdb re-called the multiplex PCR reads, giving one row per CDR3 protein. The data contain fewer than 200,000 distinct CDR3 sequences, 70% to 90% of them singletons. The sample consisted of tumor tissue from primary liver carcinoma. The receptors shown here come from a middle-aged man with primary liver carcinoma and hepatitis B virus infection. CDR3s include the opening cysteine and the closing phenylalanine or tryptophan. Each record gives: D gene, J gene, V gene, clone size, CDR3 DNA, CDR3 protein. A D gene is named only where the DNA matches it firmly. Clone size is not always given. Where it is, it says once, few, many or a class for expanded clones.

TRBD1,TRBJ1-5,TRBV5-5,-,TGTGCCAACAACTCGGGACAGACGATTAGCAAACAGCCCCAGCATTTT,CANNSGQTISKQPQHF
-,TRBJ2-7,TRBV7-8,-,TGTGCTAACAGCTTAGTACTAACCGCCTACGAGCAGTACTTC,CANSLVLTAYEQYF
TRBD2,TRBJ2-1,TRBV6-7,many,TGTGCCGGACAGCGGGAGGCCCCTTGGAGGAATGAGCAGTTCTTC,CAGQREAPWRNEQFF
-,TRBJ2-2,TRBV10-2,-,TGCGCCAGCAGTTTCCCAGGGGACAACATCGGGGAGCTGTTTTTT,CASSFPGDNIGELFF
-,TRBJ2-7,TRBV20-1,-,TGCAGTGCTAGCCAGGGGAGTGGGTCCTACGAGCAGTACTTC,CSASQGSGSYEQYF
-,TRBJ2-3,TRBV29-1,-,TGCAGCGCGGGAAAGACTAATACGCAGTATTTT,CSAGKTNTQYF
-,TRBJ1-5,TRBV11-3,-,TGCGCCAGCAGCTTAGATCTGGGGGTGGCTCGGCCCCAGCGTTTT,CASSLDLGVARPQRF
-,TRBJ2-5,TRBV29-1,many,TGCAGCACGTTCGGATCCGGCCAAGAGACCCAGTACTTC,CSTFGSGQETQYF
-,TRBJ2-2,TRBV11-3,-,TGTGCCAGCAGCTTCAACGGGAACACCTGGGAGCTGTTTTTT,CASSFNGNTWELFF
-,TRBJ1-4,TRBV6-1,-,TGTACCAGCAGTGGAGCAGGTCTGGCAATTAATGAAAAACTGTTTTTT,CTSSGAGLAINEKLFF
-,TRBJ2-7,TRBV5-6,-,TGTGCTAGGATCTTGTTCAGGGTGGGGGAGCAGTACTTC,CARILFRVGEQYF
TRBD1,TRBJ2-3,TRBV6-6,-,TGTGGCAACAGTGTACAGGGGGCAACAGATACGCAGTATTTT,CGNSVQGATDTQYF
TRBD1,TRBJ1-1,TRBV25-1,-,TGTGCCAACACCAGTGACAGGGGGCTAACTGAAGCTTTCTTT,CANTSDRGLTEAFF
-,TRBJ1-2,TRBV28,-,TGTGCCAGCAGCCTAGGTTTCAATCTACTTAACTATGGCTACACCTTC,CASSLGFNLLNYGYTF
-,TRBJ2-6,TRBV6-1,-,TGTGCCAGTAGTGCCAGACAGGTGCGATACTCTGGGGCCAACGTCCTGACTTTC,CASSARQVRYSGANVLTF
-,TRBJ2-7,TRBV4-2,once,TGTGCCAGTAGCCCAGAACTAACGCCGAGGACGGACGAGCAGTACTTC,CASSPELTPRTDEQYF
-,TRBJ1-1,TRBV6-1,few,TGTGCAAGCAAGGGGAGGGGGGGTGAAGCTTTCTTT,CASKGRGGEAFF
-,TRBJ2-4,TRBV11-2,-,TGTGCCAGGACCACTGCGGCAGTAGCCATAAACATTCAGTACTTC,CARTTAAVAINIQYF
TRBD2,TRBJ2-1,TRBV11-1,-,TGTACCAGCAGCTCCCCCTCGACTAGCGGGTCTCGAAATGAGCAGTTCTTC,CTSSSPSTSGSRNEQFF
-,TRBJ2-6,TRBV6-1,-,TGTGCCAGCAGGGCCTTTCAGGGCAGGGGCCACTCTGGGGCCAACGTTCCGACTTTC,CASRAFQGRGHSGANVPTF
-,TRBJ2-7,TRBV11-2,-,TGTGCCAGCAGCTCTAACAGAAACTCATACGAGCTGTACTTC,CASSSNRNSYELYF
-,TRBJ1-1,TRBV4-1,-,TGCGCCAGTAGCCAAGACCCGTGGGCGGGTGAAGCTTTCTTT,CASSQDPWAGEAFF
TRBD1,TRBJ2-7,TRBV6-6,many,TGTGCCAGCAGTTCACCGGGACAGGGGTACGAGCAGTACTTC,CASSSPGQGYEQYF
-,TRBJ1-5,TRBV7-9,-,TGTTCCAGCAGCTTCGGCCAGGCGGATCAGCCCCAGCATTTT,CSSSFGQADQPQHF
TRBD2,TRBJ2-5,TRBV5-1,once,TGCGCCAGCAACCTCAGAGCCCTAGCGGGAATAGAGACCCAGTACTTC,CASNLRALAGIETQYF
TRBD2,TRBJ2-1,TRBV29-1,-,TGCAGTGTTGAAGGGAGGGGCCTAGCGGAGATCTACAATGACCAATTCTTC,CSVEGRGLAEIYNDQFF
-,TRBJ1-1,TRBV12-3/TRBV12-4,once,TGTGCCAGCGCCACGGCGGAGAACACTGGAGCTTTCTTT,CASATAENTGAFF
-,TRBJ2-2,TRBV11-2,-,TGTGTCAGTAGCTTAAACGCGAGCTCCGGGGAGCTGTTTTTT,CVSSLNASSGELFF
-,TRBJ2-3,TRBV29-1,few,TGCAGCTCCGGTGCTAGGACAGATACGCAGTATTTT,CSSGARTDTQYF
-,TRBJ1-2,TRBV12-3/TRBV12-4,-,TGTGCCAACAGTTATACGGTGAACTATGGCTACACCTTC,CANSYTVNYGYTF
TRBD1,TRBJ1-1,TRBV28,-,TGTGACAGTAGCGGCCGGGACAGGGTCTCTGAAGCTTTCTTT,CDSSGRDRVSEAFF
-,TRBJ2-7,TRBV7-9,-,TGCGCCAGCAGCTGGGCGGGGGACAAGCAGTACTTC,CASSWAGDKQYF
-,TRBJ2-4,TRBV7-7,once,TGTGTTAGCAGCTTAGGTCCCAGGGAGGCCAAAAACATTCTGTACTTC,CVSSLGPREAKNILYF
-,TRBJ2-5,TRBV29-1,medium-sized,TGCAGCTGCCACGTCGGGGCGGGGCAAGAGACCCAGTACTTC,CSCHVGAGQETQYF
TRBD1,TRBJ2-7,TRBV6-2/TRBV6-3,-,TGTGCCAGCATCCACCTGGACAGGGCCCACGAGCAGTACTTC,CASIHLDRAHEQYF
-,TRBJ2-1,TRBV4-3,-,TGTGCCAGCAGCCAAGATCCCTACTCGGAATACAATGAGCTGTTCTTC,CASSQDPYSEYNELFF
TRBD1,TRBJ2-6,TRBV5-4,-,TGTGCCAGCAGCGGGGACAGGGTGGCCTCTGGGTCCAATGTCCTGACTTTC,CASSGDRVASGSNVLTF
-,TRBJ1-1,TRBV12-3/TRBV12-4,-,TGTGTCAGCAGCTCTTCATGGTTGACTGAAGCTTTCTTT,CVSSSSWLTEAFF
-,TRBJ2-6,TRBV7-8,-,TGTGCCAGCAGCTTAGACGGGAGGGGGCCTGGGGCCAACGTCCAGACTTTC,CASSLDGRGPGANVQTF
-,TRBJ2-3,TRBV7-8,-,TGTGCCAGCAGCTTACAAACTTGCGGGAACCCAGATACGCAGTATTTT,CASSLQTCGNPDTQYF
-,TRBJ1-5,TRBV30,-,TGTGCCTCCGGCCTCACGGGAAGCACAGATACGCAGCATTTT,CASGLTGSTDTQHF
-,TRBJ1-5,TRBV5-5,few,TGTGCCAGTAGCAGCGGGGGGGCAAGTCAGCCCCAGCATTTT,CASSSGGASQPQHF
TRBD1,TRBJ2-2,TRBV6-1,-,TGTGCCATAGGGTGGGACAGTAAGAACACCGGGGAGCTGTTTTTT,CAIGWDSKNTGELFF
TRBD1,TRBJ2-2,TRBV5-1,once,TGCGCCAGCAGCCAACTCCCCCAATGTACAGGGGGCACCGGGGAGCTGTTTTTT,CASSQLPQCTGGTGELFF
-,TRBJ2-5,TRBV6-1,medium-sized,TGTGCCAGCAGTGAAGCGGTGGGCGGCCAAGAGACCCAGTACTTC,CASSEAVGGQETQYF
TRBD2,TRBJ2-3,TRBV6-1,-,TGTGCCAGTGGACTAGTGGGAGAAACATATACGCGGTATTTT,CASGLVGETYTRYF
-,TRBJ2-1,TRBV12-3/TRBV12-4,-,TGTGCCAGCAGTCTGGGATTATCGGGACCTCCCTACAATGAGCAGTTCTTC,CASSLGLSGPPYNEQFF